This T cell receptor beta chain was captured by sequencing in a study of early T cells in non-severe SARS-CoV-2 infection. CDR1 and CDR2 (germline): MGHRA, YSYEKL. V was pared by 1 base and J by 0 bases, with 9 bases between. The CDR3 extends over 16 amino acids. TCRdb fed the 5' RACE reads into MiXCR, producing one record per CDR3 protein. The sample lists roughly 24,000 distinct CDR3 sequences, approximately 5% occurring once. The chain joins TRBV4-1 to TRBJ1-4; possibly TRBD1 for D (5 bases). Sequenced material: whole blood. This clonotype originated in an adult who was a healthcare worker with PCR-confirmed SARS-CoV-2 infection or an uninfected control (not recorded which). CDR3 region: CASSQARGATNEKLFF. CDR3 bases: TGCGCCAGCAGCCAAGCAAGGGGAGCAACTAATGAAAAACTGTTTTTT.